The entry that follows covers one T cell receptor (beta chain) sequence. The PCR was carried out with 60 Vbeta primers and 13 Jbeta primers. Clones were sequenced by immunoSEQ multiplex PCR, and TCRdb holds only the in-frame ones, with some missing. The repertoire holds 100,000 to 150,000 clones, around 77% seen once, with approximately 4.2% in the top ten. This sample was included in a study of cytomegalovirus exposure and HLA in healthy donors. The clonotype originates from a male donor in good health and CMV-seropositive. Material: PBMCs.

The DNA for the CDR3 is TGTGCCAGCAGTGGCCGGACTAGCATCGGGACCCAGTACTTC. Protein sequence: CASSGRTSIGTQYF. The chain is built from TRBV2 and TRBJ2-5; the match to TRBD2 covers 8 bases. With 4 bases clipped from V and 7 bases from J, the junction kept 8 bases outside the gene matches. Germline CDR1 SNHLY, CDR2 FYNNEI. The CDR3 spans 14 residues.